A selection of T cell receptor beta chains follows, all from one sample in a study of CD8 T cells in ankylosing spondylitis. TCRdb recomputed calls from the 5' RACE reads with MiXCR, one row per CDR3 protein. This repertoire shows 650,000 to 800,000 distinct CDR3 sequences, 15% to 20% found once; its top ten account for approximately 18%. What was sequenced was blood, either unsorted or a sorted T cell fraction (not recorded which). These receptors were obtained from a male donor with ankylosing spondylitis. Each CDR3 is given with its conserved first and last residue. Fields, in order: D gene, J gene, clone size, V gene, CDR3 DNA, CDR3 protein. D genes are given only for firm matches. Some rows mark clone size as missing; the rest say once, few, many or name a class of expanded clone.

d_gene: NA
j_gene: TRBJ2-1
abundance: few
v_gene: TRBV12-3/TRBV12-4
CDR3nt: TGTGCCAGCAGTTTAGGAACTACGTATGAGCAGTTCTTC
CDR3aa: CASSLGTTYEQFF

d_gene: TRBD2
j_gene: TRBJ2-7
abundance: NA
v_gene: TRBV29-1
CDR3nt: TGCAGCGTTGGGGGCCCTAGCGGGAGTCTGTACGAGCAGTACTTC
CDR3aa: CSVGGPSGSLYEQYF

d_gene: NA
j_gene: TRBJ1-5
abundance: many
v_gene: TRBV5-1
CDR3nt: TGCGCCAGCAGCTTGGGGCAGCCTAATCAGCCCCAGCATTTT
CDR3aa: CASSLGQPNQPQHF

d_gene: TRBD1
j_gene: TRBJ1-2
abundance: many
v_gene: TRBV5-1
CDR3nt: TGCGCCAGCAGGCAGGGGACAGGGGGCGTCGTTGGGCATGGCTACACCTTC
CDR3aa: CASRQGTGGVVGHGYTF

d_gene: NA
j_gene: TRBJ2-3
abundance: many
v_gene: TRBV20-1
CDR3nt: TGCAGTGCTAGAGAAGGGGCAGGGGACACAGATACGCAGTATTTT
CDR3aa: CSAREGAGDTDTQYF

d_gene: TRBD2
j_gene: TRBJ2-5
abundance: NA
v_gene: TRBV6-1
CDR3nt: TGTGCCAGCAGTGGACTAGCGGGAGGTAGTGGGGAGACCCAGTACTTC
CDR3aa: CASSGLAGGSGETQYF

d_gene: TRBD2
j_gene: TRBJ2-5
abundance: few
v_gene: TRBV4-2
CDR3nt: TGTGCCAGCAGCCAAGGGTTCGCGGGAGCGTTACAAGAGACCCAGTACTTC
CDR3aa: CASSQGFAGALQETQYF

d_gene: TRBD1
j_gene: TRBJ1-5
abundance: few
v_gene: TRBV6-1
CDR3nt: TGTGCCAGCATACCGGGACAGGCCTACAATCAGCCCCAGCATTTT
CDR3aa: CASIPGQAYNQPQHF

d_gene: TRBD2
j_gene: TRBJ2-1
abundance: few
v_gene: TRBV29-1
CDR3nt: TGCAGCGTGGGGACAGCGGGGGGCAATGAGCAGTTCTTC
CDR3aa: CSVGTAGGNEQFF

d_gene: NA
j_gene: TRBJ1-1
abundance: NA
v_gene: TRBV11-1
CDR3nt: TGTGCCAGCAGCCCAAGCGGGACAAGGAACACTGAAGCTTTCTTT
CDR3aa: CASSPSGTRNTEAFF

d_gene: TRBD1
j_gene: TRBJ2-7
abundance: few
v_gene: TRBV5-1
CDR3nt: TGCGCCAGCAGCTCGCCGGGACAGGTCTACGAGCAGTACTTC
CDR3aa: CASSSPGQVYEQYF

d_gene: TRBD1
j_gene: TRBJ2-7
abundance: NA
v_gene: TRBV5-1
CDR3nt: TGCGCCAGCAGCTCCGGGATACAGGGGTACGAGCAGTACTTC
CDR3aa: CASSSGIQGYEQYF

d_gene: NA
j_gene: TRBJ1-1
abundance: NA
v_gene: TRBV4-1
CDR3nt: TGCGCCAGCAGCCAGACACAGAGTTCCCCCGGGGACACTGAAGCTTTCTTT
CDR3aa: CASSQTQSSPGDTEAFF

d_gene: NA
j_gene: TRBJ2-2
abundance: few
v_gene: TRBV12-3/TRBV12-4
CDR3nt: TGTGCCAGCAGGGAGGGGCTCCAGACCGGGGAGCTGTTTTTT
CDR3aa: CASREGLQTGELFF

d_gene: NA
j_gene: TRBJ2-2
abundance: few
v_gene: TRBV29-1
CDR3nt: TGCAGCGTTGTAGGGGCGCGGACCGGGGAGCTGTTTTTT
CDR3aa: CSVVGARTGELFF

d_gene: TRBD2
j_gene: TRBJ2-7
abundance: many
v_gene: TRBV12-3/TRBV12-4
CDR3nt: TGTGCCAGCAATCTCCTCGGAGCGGGAGGGATGTACGAGCAGTACTTC
CDR3aa: CASNLLGAGGMYEQYF

d_gene: TRBD1
j_gene: TRBJ2-1
abundance: few
v_gene: TRBV20-1
CDR3nt: TGCAGTGCTAGACCGGTAGGGGGCCAGGTTAACAATGAGCAGTTCTTC
CDR3aa: CSARPVGGQVNNEQFF

d_gene: TRBD2
j_gene: TRBJ2-3
abundance: few
v_gene: TRBV5-1
CDR3nt: TGCGCCAGCAGCTCCGGGACTAGCGGGATGTCGGATACGCAGTATTTT
CDR3aa: CASSSGTSGMSDTQYF

d_gene: TRBD2
j_gene: TRBJ2-7
abundance: NA
v_gene: TRBV3-1
CDR3nt: TGTGCCAGCAGCCAAGAAATAGCGGGGGGCCGTGAGCAGTACTTC
CDR3aa: CASSQEIAGGREQYF

d_gene: TRBD2
j_gene: TRBJ2-3
abundance: NA
v_gene: TRBV4-3
CDR3nt: TGCGCCAGCAGCCCAGAATTCGGGACTAACATGGCAGATACGCAGTATTTT
CDR3aa: CASSPEFGTNMADTQYF

d_gene: TRBD1
j_gene: TRBJ1-4
abundance: NA
v_gene: TRBV9
CDR3nt: TGTGCCAGCAGCCCAGACAGGGGTCCTAATGAAAAACTGTTTTTT
CDR3aa: CASSPDRGPNEKLFF

d_gene: NA
j_gene: TRBJ2-5
abundance: few
v_gene: TRBV29-1
CDR3nt: TGCAGCGTTCCAAGGGACCCCCAAGAGACCCAGTACTTC
CDR3aa: CSVPRDPQETQYF

d_gene: TRBD2
j_gene: TRBJ2-7
abundance: NA
v_gene: TRBV4-3
CDR3nt: TGCGCCAGCAGCCACATAGCGGGAGGGGCTTCCGAGCAGTACTTC
CDR3aa: CASSHIAGGASEQYF

d_gene: TRBD1
j_gene: TRBJ1-6
abundance: NA
v_gene: TRBV20-1
CDR3nt: TGCAGTGCTAGAGATCGTGGACAGGGGGGTCTTTCACCCCTCCACTTT
CDR3aa: CSARDRGQGGLSPLHF

d_gene: NA
j_gene: TRBJ2-3
abundance: once
v_gene: TRBV4-2
CDR3nt: TGTGCCAGCAGCCAAGATGGGCCTAGCCCGCAGTATTTT
CDR3aa: CASSQDGPSPQYF

d_gene: NA
j_gene: TRBJ2-2
abundance: few
v_gene: TRBV2
CDR3nt: TGTGCCAGCAGTGAAGGTGGTAGGATGGGTTCCGGGGAGCTGTTTTTT
CDR3aa: CASSEGGRMGSGELFF

d_gene: TRBD1
j_gene: TRBJ2-7
abundance: few
v_gene: TRBV29-1
CDR3nt: TGCAGCGTGAGGACAGGACTCTACGAGCAGTACTTC
CDR3aa: CSVRTGLYEQYF

d_gene: NA
j_gene: TRBJ2-3
abundance: NA
v_gene: TRBV9
CDR3nt: TGTGCCAGCAGCACTTCTGATTTCACAGATACGCAGTATTTT
CDR3aa: CASSTSDFTDTQYF

d_gene: TRBD2
j_gene: TRBJ2-2
abundance: NA
v_gene: TRBV7-2
CDR3nt: TGTGCCAGCAGCTTTAGCGGGAGTATTACCGGGGAGCTGTTTTTT
CDR3aa: CASSFSGSITGELFF

d_gene: TRBD1
j_gene: TRBJ2-7
abundance: NA
v_gene: TRBV5-1
CDR3nt: TGCGCCAGCAGGCCGGGGACAGGGGCCCTCTACGAGCAGTACTTC
CDR3aa: CASRPGTGALYEQYF

d_gene: NA
j_gene: TRBJ1-1
abundance: NA
v_gene: TRBV5-1
CDR3nt: TGCGCCAGCAGCTTTGGGGGGCTCGGCACTGAAGCTTTCTTT
CDR3aa: CASSFGGLGTEAFF

d_gene: NA
j_gene: TRBJ1-1
abundance: few
v_gene: TRBV6-1
CDR3nt: TGTGCCAGCCGCAGACAGGCTGAAGCTTTCTTT
CDR3aa: CASRRQAEAFF

d_gene: NA
j_gene: TRBJ2-2
abundance: NA
v_gene: TRBV29-1
CDR3nt: TGCAGCGTTGAAGACGACCAGGGACACACCGGGGAGCTGTTTTTT
CDR3aa: CSVEDDQGHTGELFF

d_gene: NA
j_gene: TRBJ1-5
abundance: NA
v_gene: TRBV10-2
CDR3nt: TGCGCCAGCACCGAGATCGATAGCAATCAGCCCCAGCATTTT
CDR3aa: CASTEIDSNQPQHF

d_gene: NA
j_gene: TRBJ2-5
abundance: NA
v_gene: TRBV5-1
CDR3nt: TGCGCCAGTGGGGCGCGGCATGGGGAGACCCAGTACTTC
CDR3aa: CASGARHGETQYF

d_gene: TRBD1
j_gene: TRBJ1-2
abundance: NA
v_gene: TRBV7-9
CDR3nt: TGTGCCAGCAGCTTAGGGACAGGGTCGATGGGCTATGGCTACACCTTC
CDR3aa: CASSLGTGSMGYGYTF

d_gene: TRBD2
j_gene: TRBJ2-7
abundance: few
v_gene: TRBV14
CDR3nt: TGTGCCAGCAGCCAAGATCTGGGTAGCGGGAGAGGCGAGCAGTACTTC
CDR3aa: CASSQDLGSGRGEQYF

d_gene: TRBD1
j_gene: TRBJ1-1
abundance: few
v_gene: TRBV9
CDR3nt: TGTGCCAGCAGCGAAAGGGACAGGGACATGAACACTGAAGCTTTCTTT
CDR3aa: CASSERDRDMNTEAFF